The 9 T cell receptor beta chains reported below all come from one sample, sequenced in a study of blood T cell repertoires in COVID-19. The method was immunoSEQ multiplex PCR; TCRdb's version includes in-frame clones alone and lacks a portion of them. The data show around 230,000 clones, more than 70% seen once. The sample consisted of peripheral blood. The receptors stem from a woman aged 50 to 65 with acute or convalescent COVID-19.

The chain has TRBV6-5 and TRBJ2-5, with TRBD1 matching 7 bases. The CDR3 contains 15 residues. With V trimmed by 6 bases and J by 3 bases, 10 bases remained unmatched. Germline CDR1 is MNHEY and CDR2 is SVGAGI. The CDR3 reads CASSTGTVHEETQYF. In nucleotides, the CDR3 is TGTGCCAGCAGCACCGGGACAGTCCATGAAGAGACCCAGTACTTC.

This chain joins TRBV27 and TRBJ1-2; 9 positions agree with TRBD1. Germline V CDR1 and CDR2: MNHEY, SMNVEV (reference sequence). CDR3 length: 13 residues. Trimming at V came to 4 bases and at J to 7 bases, leaving 4 bases not matched to a gene. For the CDR3, the DNA is TGTGCCAGCAGTTCCACAGGGGGCGGTGGCTACACCTTC. This translates into CASSSTGGGGYTF.

The chain uses TRBV5-1 and TRBJ2-2; a weak D match, TRBD1 (6 bases). The CDR3 is made up of 15 amino acids. Looked up from germline, CDR1 is SGHRS and CDR2 is YFSETQ. V was clipped by 3 bases and J by 7 bases, with 16 bases between them. In nucleotides, the CDR3 is TGCGCCAGCAGCTCGTCACAGGGTTTCGGCGGGGAGCTGTTTTTT. This encodes CASSSSQGFGGELFF. Supplemented by reference TRBV5-1 and TRBJ2-2, the full variable domain reads KAGVTQTPRYLIKTRGQQVTLSCSPISGHRSVSWYQQTPGQGLQFLFEYFSETQRNKGNFPGRFSGRQFSNSRSEMNVSTLELGDSALYLCASSSSQGFGGELFFGEGSRLTVL.

CDR3 nucleotide sequence: TGTGCCAGCAGTAGTGAGCAGGGTCCCTACAATGAGCAGTTCTTC. Encoded protein: CASSSEQGPYNEQFF. The chain has TRBV2 and TRBJ2-1; possible D gene TRBD1, 5 bases. V gave up 5 bases and J gave up 2 bases, with 13 bases separating them. There are 15 residues in the CDR3. Germline CDR1 and CDR2: SNHLY and FYNNEI.

The chain has TRBV29-1 and TRBJ2-4; TRBD2 might be the D (6 bases). V was clipped by 4 bases and J by 5 bases, with 12 bases between them. The CDR3 sequence is 13 residues long. Germline values: CDR1 SQVTM, CDR2 ANQGSEA. CDR3 loop: CSVVGWEENIQYF. CDR3 nucleotides: TGCAGCGTTGTAGGGTGGGAGGAAAACATTCAGTACTTC.

The chain uses TRBV12-1 and TRBJ2-5; the D segment call TRBD1 is taken from the table without a DNA check. TRBV12-1 is a pseudogene segment. The CDR3 covers 15 residues. This CDR3 is CASSFGTGLLETQYF. In DNA form, the CDR3 reads TGTGCCAGCAGCTTTGGCACAGGGCTACTAGAGACCCAGTACTTC.

The chain carries TRBV24-1 and TRBJ1-2; 12 nucleotides agree with TRBD1. Germline V lookup: CDR1 KGHDR, CDR2 SFDVKD. This CDR3 comprises 16 residues. V dropped 3 bases and J dropped 7; count of bases not matched to a gene: 8. Here the CDR3 reads CATSDPWGQGAGGYTF. The CDR3 DNA sequence: TGTGCCACCAGTGATCCATGGGGACAGGGGGCTGGTGGCTACACCTTC.

V gene TRBV7-9 combines with J gene TRBJ2-1; the D gene is possibly TRBD1 (6 bases). The CDR3 has 12 amino acids. The germline V and J ends were trimmed by 1 base and 10 bases, with 8 bases remaining between them. The V gene's germline CDR1 is SEHNR and CDR2 FQNEAQ (reference sequence). The CDR3 is CASSLEGTEQFF. DNA for the CDR3: TGTGCCAGCAGCTTAGAAGGGACAGAGCAGTTCTTC.

This chain connects TRBV2 to TRBJ1-1; a weak D match, TRBD1 (5 bases). The V end was cut by 8 bases, the J end by 4 bases, with 14 bases between. The CDR3 extends over 13 amino acids. Germline values: CDR1 SNHLY, CDR2 FYNNEI. CDR3 sequence: CASGRGGGTEAFF. The CDR3, as DNA: TGTGCCAGCGGGAGGGGCGGGGGCACTGAAGCTTTCTTT.